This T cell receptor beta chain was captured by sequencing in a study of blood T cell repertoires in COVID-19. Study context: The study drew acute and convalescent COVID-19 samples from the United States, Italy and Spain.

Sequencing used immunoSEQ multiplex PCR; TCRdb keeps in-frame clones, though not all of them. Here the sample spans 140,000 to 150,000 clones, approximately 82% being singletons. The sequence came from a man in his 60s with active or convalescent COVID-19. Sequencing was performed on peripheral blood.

Written as DNA, the CDR3 is TGTGCCAGCAGTTCTCCCAGGGGGCTGGTTCAGTTCTTC. Its protein product is CASSSPRGLVQFF. The chain carries TRBV6-2 or TRBV6-3 and TRBJ2-1; 8 bases map to TRBD1. The CDR3 has 13 amino acids. Per germline, CDR1 MNHEY and CDR2 SVGEGT. V was clipped by 4 bases and J by 13 bases; unmatched bases: 9.